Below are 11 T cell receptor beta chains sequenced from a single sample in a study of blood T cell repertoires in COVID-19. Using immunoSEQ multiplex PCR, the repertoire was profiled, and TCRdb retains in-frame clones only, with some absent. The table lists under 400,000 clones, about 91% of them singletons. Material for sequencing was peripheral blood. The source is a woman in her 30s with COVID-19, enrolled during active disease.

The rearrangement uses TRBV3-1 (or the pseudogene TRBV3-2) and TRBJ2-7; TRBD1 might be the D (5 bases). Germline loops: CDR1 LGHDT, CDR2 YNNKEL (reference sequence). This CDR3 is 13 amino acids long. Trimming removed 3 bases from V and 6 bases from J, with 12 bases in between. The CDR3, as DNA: TGTGCCAGCAGCCACGCAGGGCTAACCGAGCAGTACTTC. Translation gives CASSHAGLTEQYF.

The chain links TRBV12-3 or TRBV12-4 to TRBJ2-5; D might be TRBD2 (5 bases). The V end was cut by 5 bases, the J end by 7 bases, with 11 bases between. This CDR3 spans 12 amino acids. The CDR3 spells CASSQEARTQYF. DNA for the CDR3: TGTGCCAGCAGTCAGGAGGCCAGGACCCAGTACTTC.

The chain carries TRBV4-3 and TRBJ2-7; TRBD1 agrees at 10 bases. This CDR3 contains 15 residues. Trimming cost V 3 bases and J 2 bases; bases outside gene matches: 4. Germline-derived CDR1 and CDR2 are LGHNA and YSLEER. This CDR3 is CASSHGTGEPYEQYF. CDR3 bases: TGCGCCAGCAGCCATGGGACAGGGGAACCCTACGAGCAGTACTTC.

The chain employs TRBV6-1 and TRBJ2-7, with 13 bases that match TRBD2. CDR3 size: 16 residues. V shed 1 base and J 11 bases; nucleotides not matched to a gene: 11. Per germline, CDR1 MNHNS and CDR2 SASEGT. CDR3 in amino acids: CASSEEGGTSGDEEYF. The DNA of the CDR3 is TGTGCCAGCAGTGAAGAGGGGGGGACTAGCGGGGACGAAGAGTACTTC.

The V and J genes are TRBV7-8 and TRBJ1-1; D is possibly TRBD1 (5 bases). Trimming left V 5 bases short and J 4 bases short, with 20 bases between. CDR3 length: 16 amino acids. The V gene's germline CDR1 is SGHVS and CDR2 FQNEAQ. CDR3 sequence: CASSPRRVGFSTEAFF. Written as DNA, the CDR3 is TGTGCCAGCAGCCCCCGCAGGGTGGGGTTCAGCACTGAAGCTTTCTTT.

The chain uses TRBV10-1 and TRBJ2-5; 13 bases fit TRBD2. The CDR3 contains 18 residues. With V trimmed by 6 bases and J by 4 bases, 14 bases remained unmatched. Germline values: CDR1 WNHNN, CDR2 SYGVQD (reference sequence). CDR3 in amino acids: CASRETSGRTRWGETQYF. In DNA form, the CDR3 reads TGCGCCAGCAGGGAGACTAGCGGGAGGACGCGTTGGGGAGAGACCCAGTACTTC.

The CDR3 protein is CASSYEAGGLSPLHF. CDR3 in DNA: TGTGCCAGCAGTTACGAGGCAGGGGGCCTTTCACCCCTCCACTTT. The rearrangement uses TRBV6-5 and TRBJ1-6, with 8 positions matching TRBD1. J lost 9 bases, V lost 2 bases, and 6 bases had no gene match. The V gene's germline CDR1 is MNHEY and CDR2 SVGAGI. This CDR3 is built from 15 residues.

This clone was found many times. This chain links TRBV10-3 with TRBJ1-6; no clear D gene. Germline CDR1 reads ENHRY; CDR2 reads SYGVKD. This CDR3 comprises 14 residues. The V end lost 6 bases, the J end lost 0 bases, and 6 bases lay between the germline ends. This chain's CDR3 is CAIRASSYNSPLHF. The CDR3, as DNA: TGTGCCATCAGGGCCAGCTCCTATAATTCACCCCTCCACTTT.

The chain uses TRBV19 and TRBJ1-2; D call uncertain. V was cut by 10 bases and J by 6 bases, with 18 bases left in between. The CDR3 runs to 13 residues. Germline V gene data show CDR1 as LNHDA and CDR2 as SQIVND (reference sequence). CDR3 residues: CATLPSVLDGYTF. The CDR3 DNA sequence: TGTGCCACCTTACCGTCGGTCCTGGATGGCTACACCTTC.

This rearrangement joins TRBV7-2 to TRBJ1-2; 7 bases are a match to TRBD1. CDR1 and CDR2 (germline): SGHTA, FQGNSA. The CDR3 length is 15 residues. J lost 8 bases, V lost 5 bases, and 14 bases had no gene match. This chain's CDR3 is CASSLNPQGGRGYTF. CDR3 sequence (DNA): TGTGCCAGCAGCCTAAACCCCCAGGGGGGTAGGGGCTACACCTTC.

The CDR3: CASSPQGAGELFF. The CDR3, as DNA: TGTGCCAGTAGTCCACAGGGTGCCGGGGAGCTGTTTTTT. The chain employs TRBV19 and TRBJ2-2, with a weak D call TRBD1 (6 bases). V was clipped by 5 bases and J by 6 bases, with 10 bases between them. The length of the CDR3 is 13 residues. Germline V lookup: CDR1 LNHDA, CDR2 SQIVND (reference sequence).